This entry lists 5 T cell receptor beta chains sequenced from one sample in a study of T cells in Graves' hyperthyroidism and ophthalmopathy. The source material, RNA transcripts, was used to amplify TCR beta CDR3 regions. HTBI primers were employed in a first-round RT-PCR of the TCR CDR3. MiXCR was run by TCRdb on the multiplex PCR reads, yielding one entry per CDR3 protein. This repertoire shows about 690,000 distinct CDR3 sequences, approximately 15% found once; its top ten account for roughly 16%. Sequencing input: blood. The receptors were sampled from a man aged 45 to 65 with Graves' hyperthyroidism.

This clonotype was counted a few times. The CDR3 reads CASSYTAGGTYEQYF. CDR3 nucleotide sequence: TGTGCCAGCAGTTACACAGCGGGAGGGACCTACGAGCAGTACTTC. The chain combines TRBV6-5 with TRBJ2-7; 10 bases are a match to TRBD2. V lost 2 bases and J lost 2; bases outside the gene matches: 3. Germline-derived CDR1 and CDR2 are MNHEY and SVGAGI. The CDR3 is 15 amino acids.

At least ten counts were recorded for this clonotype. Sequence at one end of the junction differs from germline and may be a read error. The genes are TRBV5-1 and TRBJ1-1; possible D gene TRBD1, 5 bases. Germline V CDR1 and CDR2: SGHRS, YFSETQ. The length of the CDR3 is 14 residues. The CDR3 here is CASSLTDMNTEAFF. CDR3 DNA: TGTGCCAGCAGTTTGACAGATATGAACACTGAAGCTTTCTTT.

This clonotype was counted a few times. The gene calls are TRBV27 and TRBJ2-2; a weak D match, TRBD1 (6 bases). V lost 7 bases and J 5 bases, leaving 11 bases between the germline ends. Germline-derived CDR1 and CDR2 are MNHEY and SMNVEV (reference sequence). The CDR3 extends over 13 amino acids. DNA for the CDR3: TGTGCCAGCACCCAAACAGGGACCGGGGAGCTGTTTTTT. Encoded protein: CASTQTGTGELFF.

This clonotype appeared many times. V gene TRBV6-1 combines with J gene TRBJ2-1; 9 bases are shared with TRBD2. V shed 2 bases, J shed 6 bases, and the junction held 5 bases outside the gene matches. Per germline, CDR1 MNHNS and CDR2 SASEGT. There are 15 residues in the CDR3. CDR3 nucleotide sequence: TGTGCCAGCAGTGAACCGGAACTAGCGGGCAATGAGCAGTTCTTC. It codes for CASSEPELAGNEQFF.

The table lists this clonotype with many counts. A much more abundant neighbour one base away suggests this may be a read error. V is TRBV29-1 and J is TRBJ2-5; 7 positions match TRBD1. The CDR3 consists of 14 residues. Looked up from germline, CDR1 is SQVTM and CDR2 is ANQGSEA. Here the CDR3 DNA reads TGCAGCGTTGAGACAGGGCAGTACCAAGAGGCCCAGTACTTC. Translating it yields CSVETGQYQEAQYF.